The 15 T cell receptor beta chains presented below share a single source sample, sequenced in a study of tumor-infiltrating lymphocytes in primary liver carcinoma. A constant-region primer served to make TCR beta cDNA from roughly 540 ng total RNA. TCR beta libraries came from three nested multiplex PCR rounds using slightly modified ARM-PCR. Forward primers for TRBV1-TRBV30 and a C-beta reverse primer served the first two PCR rounds, at about 11 cycles each. Via MiXCR, TCRdb re-called the multiplex PCR reads, giving one row per CDR3 protein. The table shows approximately 300,000 distinct CDR3 sequences, with approximately 65% occurring only once. Germline DNA was also extracted, and blood RNA derived from unsorted whole blood. The sample consisted of peripheral blood. These receptors were collected from a man aged 35 to 55 with primary liver carcinoma and hepatitis B virus infection.

There are many counts of this clonotype. The gene calls are TRBV11-3 and TRBJ2-1, with 10 nucleotides matching TRBD1. The germline gives CDR1 SGHNT, CDR2 YENEEA. With 5 bases clipped from V and 7 bases from J, the junction kept 8 bases outside the gene matches. The CDR3 runs to 15 residues. DNA of the CDR3: TGTGCCAGCAGCCTGGGGACAGGGGTAGGAAATGAGCAGTTCTTC. This encodes CASSLGTGVGNEQFF.

The genes are TRBV2 and TRBJ1-4; D is undetermined. This CDR3 comprises 12 residues. Germline values: CDR1 SNHLY, CDR2 FYNNEI. The ends were cut back, 6 bases at V and 10 bases at J, with 12 bases in the middle. CDR3 amino acids: CASRRDRGKLFF. The CDR3 nucleotides read TGTGCCAGCAGACGAGATCGGGGAAAACTGTTTTTT.

This clonotype has only one observation. Since a much larger clone is just one base distant, this may be a read error. The CDR3 DNA reads as TGTACCATCAGTGAGTCGGCAGTACAGGGGGAGCAGTACTTC. Protein sequence: CTISESAVQGEQYF. The chain is built from TRBV10-3 and TRBJ2-7, with 7 bases fitting TRBD1. Per germline, CDR1 ENHRY and CDR2 SYGVKD. The CDR3 has 14 residues.

This clonotype was seen a single time. The V gene is TRBV29-1, the J gene TRBJ2-1; 8 positions match TRBD2. The germline V gene encodes CDR1 SQVTM and CDR2 ANQGSEA. The ends lost 4 bases at V and 3 bases at J; junction bases unmatched: 5. The CDR3 has 14 amino acids. In nucleotides, the CDR3 is TGCAGCGTTGCCTTGACTAGCGTCTACAATGAGCAGTTCTTC. This codes for CSVALTSVYNEQFF.

This clonotype was counted only a few times. The genes are TRBV30 and TRBJ1-5, with unresolved D. The CDR3 consists of 12 residues. V was cut by 3 bases and J by 6 bases, with 9 bases left in between. Per the germline V gene, CDR1 is GTSNPN and CDR2 is SVGIG (reference sequence). Here the CDR3 reads CAWSRGGQPQHF. The CDR3 nucleotides read TGTGCCTGGAGCCGCGGTGGTCAGCCCCAGCATTTT.

In the case of this clonotype: This could be a read error, since a much larger clone is one nucleotide away. This rearrangement joins TRBV6-1 to TRBJ1-5; D is unresolved. Trimming removed 2 bases from V and 7 bases from J, with 9 bases in between. The CDR3 is made up of 13 amino acids. Germline values: CDR1 MNHNS, CDR2 SASEGT. This CDR3 reads CASSEWEGQPQHF. The CDR3 DNA follows: TGTGCCAGCAGTGAATGGGAGGGACAGCCCCAGCATTTT.

In the case of this clonotype: This may come from a read error, since a much larger clone is one base off. The chain links TRBV6-5 to TRBJ2-1; possible D gene TRBD2, 6 bases. Germline lookup yields CDR1 MNHEY and CDR2 SVGAGI. V was trimmed by 6 bases and J by 0 bases, leaving 15 bases between them. The CDR3 is 16 residues long. CDR3 nucleotide sequence: TGTGCCAGCAGCCCGTCTAGCGTGAGCTCCTACAATGAGCAGTTCTTC. Its protein is CASSPSSVSSYNEQFF.

Details on this clonotype: The CDR3 ends on some other residue instead of the conserved phenylalanine or tryptophan, so this is likely a read error. This chain connects TRBV10-1 to TRBJ2-5; D may be TRBD2 (5 bases). V was shortened by 3 bases and J by 2 bases, with 16 bases between the two germline ends. The germline gives CDR1 WNHNN, CDR2 SYGVQD (reference sequence). CDR3 length: 16 residues. CDR3 sequence: CASSEPADLFQETQYL. Here the CDR3 DNA reads TGCGCCAGCAGTGAACCAGCGGACCTTTTTCAAGAGACCCAGTACTTA.

This clonotype was observed many times. This chain links TRBV6-5 with TRBJ2-2; 12 bases fit TRBD2. Trimming cost V 6 bases and J 6 bases; bases outside gene matches: 2. CDR1 is MNHEY and CDR2 is SVGAGI in the germline V gene. The CDR3 is 14 residues long. This CDR3 is CASRPSGRAGELFF. Here the CDR3 DNA reads TGTGCCAGCAGGCCTAGCGGGAGGGCCGGGGAGCTGTTTTTT.

As for this clonotype: Sequence at one end of the junction differs from germline and may be a read error. The chain employs TRBV5-6 and TRBJ2-3; either TRBD1 or TRBD2 may supply D (6 bases each). Germline loops: CDR1 SGHDT, CDR2 YYEEEE. CDR3 length: 14 residues. CDR3 region: CVSSLRGRTDTQYF. In nucleotides, the CDR3 is TGTGTCAGCAGCTTGAGGGGGAGGACAGATACGCAGTATTTT.

Comments on this clonotype: A read error may be the cause here, since a much bigger clone is one base away. This chain links TRBV11-2 with TRBJ1-5; D not resolved. Germline-derived CDR1 and CDR2 are SGHAT and FQNNGV. The CDR3 extends over 13 amino acids. The CDR3 reads CASILEYSQPQHF. DNA for the CDR3: TGTGCCAGCATCTTAGAGTATAGTCAGCCCCAGCATTTT. Complete variable domain (other parts from reference TRBV11-2 and TRBJ1-5): EAGVAQSPRYKIIEKRQSVAFWCNPISGHATLYWYQQILGQGPKLLIQFQNNGVVDDSQLPKDRFSAERLKGVDSTLKIQPAKLEDSAVYLCASILEYSQPQHFGDGTRLSIL.

Note on this clonotype: This may arise from a read error, as a much more abundant clone is one base away. This chain connects TRBV6-6 to TRBJ2-1, with TRBD2 identical over 14 bases. The CDR3 is made up of 17 amino acids. CDR1 and CDR2 from the germline V gene are MNHNY and SVGAGI (reference sequence). CDR3: CAGSYSLGTSGRNEQFF. CDR3 coding DNA: TGTGCCGGCAGTTACTCCCTCGGGACTAGCGGGAGAAATGAGCAGTTCTTC.

V usage is TRBV7-8 and J usage is TRBJ1-4, with TRBD1 matching over 9 bases. Trimming removed 6 bases from V and 4 bases from J; junction bases left unmatched: 9. The CDR3 runs 16 residues. The germline V gene has CDR1 SGHVS and CDR2 FQNEAQ. The CDR3 reads CASRQSGTGNNEKLFF. CDR3 nucleotides: TGTGCCAGCAGACAATCAGGGACAGGGAATAATGAAAAACTGTTTTTT.

Concerning this clonotype: A clone one base away is much larger, so this may be a read error. This chain joins TRBV4-2 and TRBJ2-7; 7 nucleotides line up with TRBD2. Germline CDR1 is LGHNA and CDR2 is YNFKEQ. The CDR3 runs to 15 residues. The trim removed 0 bases at V and 6 bases at J, leaving 8 bases unmatched. The CDR3 DNA follows: TGTGCCAGCAGCCAAGATGCGGGAGTAAGCTGCGAGCAGTACTTC. Translated: CASSQDAGVSCEQYF.

With respect to this clonotype: The junction shows a germline mismatch at one end, possibly a read error. The V gene is TRBV12-3 or TRBV12-4, the J gene TRBJ1-5; D not resolved. The CDR3 spans 16 residues. In nucleotides, the CDR3 is TGTGCCAGCAGTTTAGTTAGTTCGACTTCCAATCAACCCCAGCATTTT. This translates into CASSLVSSTSNQPQHF.